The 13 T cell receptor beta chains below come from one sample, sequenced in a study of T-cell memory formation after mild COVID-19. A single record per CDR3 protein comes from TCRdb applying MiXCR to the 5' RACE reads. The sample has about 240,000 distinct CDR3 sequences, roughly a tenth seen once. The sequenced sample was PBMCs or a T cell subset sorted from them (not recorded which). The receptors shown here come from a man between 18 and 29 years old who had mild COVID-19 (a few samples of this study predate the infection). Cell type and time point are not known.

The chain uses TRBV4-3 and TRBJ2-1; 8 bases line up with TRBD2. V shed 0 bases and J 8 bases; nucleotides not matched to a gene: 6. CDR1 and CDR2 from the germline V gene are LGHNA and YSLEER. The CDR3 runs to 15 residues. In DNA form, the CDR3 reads TGCGCCAGCAGCCAAGATCCAGGGCGGGAGGATGAGCAGTTCTTC. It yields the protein CASSQDPGREDEQFF.

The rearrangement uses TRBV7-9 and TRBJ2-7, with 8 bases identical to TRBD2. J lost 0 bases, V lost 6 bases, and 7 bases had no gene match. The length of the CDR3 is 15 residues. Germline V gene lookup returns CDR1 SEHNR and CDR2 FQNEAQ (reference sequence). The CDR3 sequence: CASRQLAGNSYEQYF. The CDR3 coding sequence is TGTGCCAGCAGACAGCTAGCGGGTAACTCCTACGAGCAGTACTTC.

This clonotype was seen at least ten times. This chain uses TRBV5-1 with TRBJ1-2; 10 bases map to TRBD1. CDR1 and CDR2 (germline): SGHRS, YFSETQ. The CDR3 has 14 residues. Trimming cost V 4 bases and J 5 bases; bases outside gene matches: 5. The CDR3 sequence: CASSRDRGTYGYTF. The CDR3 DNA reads TGCGCCAGCAGCCGGGACAGGGGAACTTATGGCTACACCTTC.

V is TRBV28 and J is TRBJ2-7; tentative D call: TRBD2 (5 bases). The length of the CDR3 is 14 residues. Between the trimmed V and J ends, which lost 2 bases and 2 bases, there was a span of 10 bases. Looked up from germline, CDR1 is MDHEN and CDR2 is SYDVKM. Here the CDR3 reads CASSLRGWAYEQYV. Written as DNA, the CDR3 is TGTGCCAGCAGTTTACGGGGTTGGGCCTACGAGCAGTACGTC.

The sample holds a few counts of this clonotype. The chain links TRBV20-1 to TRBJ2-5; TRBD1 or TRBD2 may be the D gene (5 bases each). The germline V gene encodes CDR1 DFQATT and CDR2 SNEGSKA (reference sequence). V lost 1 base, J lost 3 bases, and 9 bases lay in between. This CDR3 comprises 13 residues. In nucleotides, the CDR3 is TGCAGTGCTAGAGTCTGGGGGAAAGAGACCCAGTACTTC. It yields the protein CSARVWGKETQYF.

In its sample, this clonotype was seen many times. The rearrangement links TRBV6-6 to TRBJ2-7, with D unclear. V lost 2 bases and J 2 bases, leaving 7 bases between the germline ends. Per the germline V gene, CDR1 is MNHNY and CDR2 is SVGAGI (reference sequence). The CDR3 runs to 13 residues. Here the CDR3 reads CASSYLHAYEQYV. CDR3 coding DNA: TGTGCCAGCAGTTACCTCCACGCCTACGAGCAGTACGTC.

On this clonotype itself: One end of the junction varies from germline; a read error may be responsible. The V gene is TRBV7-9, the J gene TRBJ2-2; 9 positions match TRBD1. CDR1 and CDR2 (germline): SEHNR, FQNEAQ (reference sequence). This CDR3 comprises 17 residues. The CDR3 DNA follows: TGTGCCAGCAGCCCGAGGACGGGACAGGGTAACACCGGGGAGATGTTTTTT. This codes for CASSPRTGQGNTGEMFF. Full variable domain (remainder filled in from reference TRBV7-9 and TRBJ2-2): DTGVSQNPRHKITKRGQNVTFRCDPISEHNRLYWYRQTLGQGPEFLTYFQNEAQLEKSRLLSDRFSAERPKGSFSTLEIQRTEQGDSAMYLCASSPRTGQGNTGEMFFGEGSRLTVL.

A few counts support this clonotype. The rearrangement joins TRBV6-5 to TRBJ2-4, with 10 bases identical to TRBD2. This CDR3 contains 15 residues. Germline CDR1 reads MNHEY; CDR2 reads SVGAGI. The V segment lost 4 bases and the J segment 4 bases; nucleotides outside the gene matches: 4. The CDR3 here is CASSSLAGAKNIQYF. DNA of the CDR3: TGTGCCAGCAGTTCCCTAGCGGGGGCAAAAAACATTCAGTACTTC.

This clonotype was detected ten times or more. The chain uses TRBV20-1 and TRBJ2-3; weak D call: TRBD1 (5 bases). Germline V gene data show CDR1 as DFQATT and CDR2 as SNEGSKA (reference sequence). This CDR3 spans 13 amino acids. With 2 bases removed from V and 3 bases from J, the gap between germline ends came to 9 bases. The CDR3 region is CSARLPGTDTQYF. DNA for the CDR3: TGCAGTGCTAGACTCCCAGGGACAGATACGCAGTATTTT.

CDR3 nucleotides: TGCAGTGCTAGCCTACCGAACACCGGGGAGCTGTTTTTT. Translated, it gives CSASLPNTGELFF. The chain joins TRBV20-1 to TRBJ2-2; D is unclear. The ends were cut back, 3 bases at V and 0 bases at J, with 5 bases in the middle. Germline assignment: CDR1 DFQATT and CDR2 SNEGSKA (reference sequence). The CDR3 runs to 13 residues.

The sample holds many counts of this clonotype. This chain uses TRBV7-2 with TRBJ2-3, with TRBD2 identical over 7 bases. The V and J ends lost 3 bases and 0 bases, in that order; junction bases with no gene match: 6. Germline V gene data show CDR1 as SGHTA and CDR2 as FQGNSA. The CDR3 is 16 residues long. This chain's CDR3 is CASSLWGGYSTDTQYF. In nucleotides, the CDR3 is TGTGCCAGCAGCTTGTGGGGGGGGTATAGCACAGATACGCAGTATTTT.

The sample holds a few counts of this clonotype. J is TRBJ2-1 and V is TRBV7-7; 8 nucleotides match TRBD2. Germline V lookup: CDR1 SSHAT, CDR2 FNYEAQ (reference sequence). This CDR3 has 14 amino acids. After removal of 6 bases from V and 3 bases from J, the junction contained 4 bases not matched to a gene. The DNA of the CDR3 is TGTGCCAGCAGACCTGGGACTAGCTACAATGAGCAGTTCTTC. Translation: CASRPGTSYNEQFF.

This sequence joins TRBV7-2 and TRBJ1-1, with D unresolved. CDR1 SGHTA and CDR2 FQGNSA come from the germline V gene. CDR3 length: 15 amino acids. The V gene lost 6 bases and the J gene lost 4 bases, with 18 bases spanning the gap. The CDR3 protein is CASSYGPLGRTEAFF. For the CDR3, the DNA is TGTGCCAGCAGTTACGGCCCGTTAGGGCGCACTGAAGCTTTCTTT.